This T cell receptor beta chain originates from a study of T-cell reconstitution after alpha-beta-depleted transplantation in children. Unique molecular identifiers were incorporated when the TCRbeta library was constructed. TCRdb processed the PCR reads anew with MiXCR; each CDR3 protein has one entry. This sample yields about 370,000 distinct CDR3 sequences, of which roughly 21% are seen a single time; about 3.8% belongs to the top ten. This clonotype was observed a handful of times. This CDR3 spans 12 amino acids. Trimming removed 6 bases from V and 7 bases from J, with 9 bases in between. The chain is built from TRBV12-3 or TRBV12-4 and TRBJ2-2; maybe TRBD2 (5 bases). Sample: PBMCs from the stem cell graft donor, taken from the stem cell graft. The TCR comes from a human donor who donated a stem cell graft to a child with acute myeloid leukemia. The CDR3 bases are TGTGCCAGCAGCCCCGGGATCGGGGAGCTGTTTTTT. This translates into CASSPGIGELFF.